These 25 T cell receptor beta chains originate from one sample sequenced in a study of control samples from healthy donors and cancer patients. Here immunoSEQ multiplex PCR was the method, and the copy in TCRdb shows in-frame clones only, minus some. The sample lists roughly 18,000 clones, 70% to 90% occurring once. Sequencing was done on a sample of PBMCs. Source of these receptors: a woman aged 55-70 years with head and neck cancer.

This clone has just a few counts. The chain carries TRBV27 and TRBJ1-5; D call uncertain. The CDR3 runs to 14 residues. Looked up from germline, CDR1 is MNHEY and CDR2 is SMNVEV (reference sequence). V lost 3 bases and J 0 bases, leaving 6 bases between the germline ends. CDR3 coding DNA: TGTGCCAGCAGTTTCTCGGGTAGCAATCAGCCCCAGCATTTT. Its protein product is CASSFSGSNQPQHF.

This clone has only one observation. The chain combines TRBV19 with TRBJ2-2; D gene ambiguous. The CDR3 length is 20 residues. Germline assignment: CDR1 LNHDA and CDR2 SQIVND (reference sequence). The V and J ends lost 1 base and 1 base respectively, with 22 bases between them. The CDR3 protein is CASSIAPGQAGSWNTGELFF. The CDR3 DNA sequence: TGTGCCAGTAGTATAGCCCCCGGGCAGGCCGGGTCGTGGAACACCGGGGAGCTGTTTTTT.

The gene calls are TRBV7-2 and TRBJ2-4; D might be TRBD1 (6 bases). Germline loops: CDR1 SGHTA, CDR2 FQGNSA. With 3 bases removed from V and 1 base from J, the gap between germline ends came to 10 bases. The CDR3 spans 15 residues. The CDR3 DNA follows: TGTGCCAGCAGCTTCGGGCAGGGGGCCAAAAACATTCAGTACTTC. Translated: CASSFGQGAKNIQYF. Together with reference TRBV7-2 and TRBJ2-4, the CDR3 gives the full variable domain: GAGVSQSPSNKVTEKGKDVELRCDPISGHTALYWYRQSLGQGLEFLIYFQGNSAPDKSGLPSDRFSAERTGGSVSTLTIQRTQQEDSAVYLCASSFGQGAKNIQYFGAGTRLSVL.

The gene calls are TRBV30 and TRBJ2-7, with a weak D call TRBD1 (6 bases). V was shortened by 0 bases and J by 6 bases, with 24 bases between the two germline ends. Germline-derived CDR1 and CDR2 are GTSNPN and SVGIG (reference sequence). This CDR3 comprises 17 residues. The CDR3 nucleotides are TGTGCCTGGAGTGTACGTACTTCGTTCAGGGGTCGGTTCGAGCAGTACTTC. This sequence encodes CAWSVRTSFRGRFEQYF.

The chain joins TRBV19 to TRBJ1-5, with D possibly matching TRBD1 (5 bases). This CDR3 has 16 amino acids. Germline-derived CDR1 and CDR2 are LNHDA and SQIVND (reference sequence). V lost 3 bases to trimming and J lost 2 bases, with 14 bases between them. The CDR3 nucleotides read TGTGCCAGTAGTATCCCGGGGCAGGCGGGCAATCAGCCCCAGCATTTT. Its protein is CASSIPGQAGNQPQHF.

V is TRBV6-2 or TRBV6-3 and J is TRBJ2-5; D gene ambiguous. V was trimmed by 0 bases and J by 1 base, leaving 9 bases between them. The CDR3 has 15 residues. CDR1 is MNHEY and CDR2 is SVGEGT in the germline V gene. Here the CDR3 reads CASSYSVAPQETQYF. For the CDR3, the DNA is TGTGCCAGCAGTTACTCGGTCGCTCCCCAAGAGACCCAGTACTTC.

The V and J genes are TRBV30 and TRBJ2-1; no clear D. Trimming took 7 bases from V and 3 from J, leaving 16 bases between them. In germline, CDR1 is GTSNPN, CDR2 SVGIG (reference sequence). The CDR3 totals 14 residues. CDR3 amino acids: CAYKGLPLYNEQFF. CDR3 DNA sequence: TGTGCCTATAAGGGTTTGCCCCTCTACAATGAGCAGTTCTTC.

The chain has TRBV4-1 and TRBJ2-1; 12 bases map to TRBD2. The CDR3 loop spans 15 amino acids. With 1 base clipped from V and 9 bases from J, the junction kept 4 bases outside the gene matches. Germline-derived CDR1 and CDR2 are MGHRA and YSYEKL. CDR3 in DNA: TGCGCCAGCAGCCAAGTGGGACTAGCGGGTCCTGAGCAGTTCTTC. Translation gives CASSQVGLAGPEQFF.

Here the CDR3 reads CASSPGQGATEAFF. CDR3 DNA: TGTGCCAGCAGCCCAGGGCAGGGGGCCACTGAAGCTTTCTTT. V and J are TRBV7-8 and TRBJ1-1; 8 bases match TRBD1. V was clipped by 5 bases and J by 4 bases; unmatched bases: 6. The CDR3 runs 14 residues. Germline values: CDR1 SGHVS, CDR2 FQNEAQ.

This clone was seen a handful of times. The gene calls are TRBV30 and TRBJ2-3, with 8 bases fitting TRBD1. CDR1 is GTSNPN, CDR2 SVGIG, per germline (reference sequence). Trimming at V came to 3 bases and at J to 4 bases, leaving 9 bases not matched to a gene. The CDR3 extends over 15 amino acids. The CDR3 DNA reads as TGTGCCTGGAGCCCAGGGCAGGGGGCGGCAGATACGCAGTATTTT. Its translation: CAWSPGQGAADTQYF.

The chain is built from TRBV28 and TRBJ1-5; 7 nucleotides agree with TRBD1. After removal of 6 bases from V and 7 bases from J, the junction contained 6 bases not matched to a gene. This CDR3 spans 13 amino acids. Germline loops: CDR1 MDHEN, CDR2 SYDVKM. This CDR3 reads CASSWTGGQPQHF. In nucleotides, the CDR3 is TGTGCCAGCAGCTGGACAGGAGGACAGCCCCAGCATTTT.

V gene TRBV28 combines with J gene TRBJ1-5; D gene ambiguous. CDR3 length: 13 residues. Germline assignment: CDR1 MDHEN and CDR2 SYDVKM. V was cut by 6 bases and J by 4 bases, with 10 bases left in between. The DNA of the CDR3 is TGTGCCAGCAGCCCGGACTTGAATCAGCCCCAGCATTTT. As protein: CASSPDLNQPQHF.

V and J are TRBV4-2 and TRBJ1-5, with 7 bases lining up with TRBD1. Looked up from germline, CDR1 is LGHNA and CDR2 is YNFKEQ. Germline trimming cut 1 base from V and 5 bases from J; bases unmatched to any gene: 14. The CDR3 has 18 amino acids. CDR3 region: CASSQGGFEGGRDQPQHF. For the CDR3, the DNA is TGTGCCAGCAGCCAAGGGGGTTTTGAAGGGGGCAGGGATCAGCCCCAGCATTTT.

The CDR3 is CASHLVSRPQHF. The CDR3 DNA reads as TGTGCCAGTCACCTCGTGAGCAGACCCCAGCATTTT. The chain combines TRBV6-4 with TRBJ1-5, with D unclear. The germline gives CDR1 MRHNA, CDR2 SNTAGT. CDR3 length equals 12 residues. V was shortened by 9 bases and J by 10 bases, with 16 bases between the two germline ends.

V usage is TRBV27 and J usage is TRBJ2-5; D unresolved. CDR1 is MNHEY, CDR2 SMNVEV, per germline (reference sequence). This CDR3 has 13 amino acids. The V end was cut by 3 bases, the J end by 10 bases, with 15 bases between. Written as DNA, the CDR3 is TGTGCCAGCAGTTTCAGGACCTACCATCTCCAGTACTTC. Protein: CASSFRTYHLQYF.

The chain employs TRBV28 and TRBJ1-2; D ambiguous. From germline, CDR1 is MDHEN and CDR2 SYDVKM. V lost 8 bases, J lost 2 bases, and 6 bases lay in between. This CDR3 is built from 11 residues. The DNA for the CDR3 is TGTGCCAGCGGACCAAACTATGGCTACACCTTC. This translates into CASGPNYGYTF.

The chain uses TRBV5-1 and TRBJ1-1; tentative D call: TRBD1 (6 bases). This CDR3 comprises 13 residues. V was pared by 3 bases and J by 1 base, with 7 bases between. The germline CDR1 and CDR2 sequences are SGHRS and YFSETQ. The CDR3 loop reads CASSWGQNTEAFF. The CDR3 DNA sequence: TGCGCCAGCAGCTGGGGACAGAACACTGAAGCTTTCTTT.

The V gene is TRBV7-3, the J gene TRBJ2-1; no clear D. The V end lost 2 bases, the J end lost 0 bases, and 11 bases lay between the germline ends. The CDR3 covers 16 residues. Germline CDR1 is SGHTA and CDR2 is FQGTGA. For the CDR3, the DNA is TGTGCCAGCAGCTTATACGGGCCCAGCTCCTACAATGAGCAGTTCTTC. This codes for CASSLYGPSSYNEQFF. Drawing the rest from reference TRBV7-3 and TRBJ2-1, the complete variable domain is GAGVSQTPSNKVTEKGKYVELRCDPISGHTALYWYRQSLGQGPEFLIYFQGTGAADDSGLPNDRFFAVRPEGSVSTLKIQRTERGDSAVYLCASSLYGPSSYNEQFFGPGTRLTVL.

V usage is TRBV18 and J usage is TRBJ2-1, with 15 bases fitting TRBD2. CDR3 length equals 18 residues. CDR1 KGHSH and CDR2 LQKENI come from the germline V gene. V shed 5 bases and J 3 bases; nucleotides not matched to a gene: 8. CDR3 coding DNA: TGTGCCAGCTCAAAGACCGGGACTAGCGGGAGGCTCTACAATGAGCAGTTCTTC. Protein: CASSKTGTSGRLYNEQFF.

The chain recombines TRBV9 with TRBJ1-1; 7 nucleotides line up with TRBD1. J lost 3 bases, V lost 4 bases, and 3 bases had no gene match. Per the germline V gene, CDR1 is SGDLS and CDR2 is YYNGEE. This CDR3 contains 13 residues. The CDR3 DNA follows: TGTGCCAGCAGCCCCGGGACAGACACTGAAGCTTTCTTT. Protein product: CASSPGTDTEAFF.

This clone was counted once. V usage is TRBV19 and J usage is TRBJ1-1, with D possibly being TRBD1 (6 bases). Per the germline V gene, CDR1 is LNHDA and CDR2 is SQIVND (reference sequence). The V gene lost 3 bases and the J gene lost 2 bases, with 13 bases spanning the gap. The CDR3 consists of 15 residues. The CDR3 DNA sequence: TGTGCCAGTAGTATCAACTGGGACACCAACACTGAAGCTTTCTTT. Translation: CASSINWDTNTEAFF.

The chain links TRBV7-9 to TRBJ1-5; D unclear. The CDR3 has 12 amino acids. Trimming pared 5 bases from V and 7 bases from J, leaving 9 bases between. Looked up from germline, CDR1 is SEHNR and CDR2 is FQNEAQ (reference sequence). The CDR3 spells CASSAEGQPQHF. The CDR3 nucleotides are TGTGCCAGCAGCGCCGAAGGCCAGCCCCAGCATTTT. Complete variable domain (other parts from reference TRBV7-9 and TRBJ1-5): DTGVSQNPRHKITKRGQNVTFRCDPISEHNRLYWYRQTLGQGPEFLTYFQNEAQLEKSRLLSDRFSAERPKGSFSTLEIQRTEQGDSAMYLCASSAEGQPQHFGDGTRLSIL.

The chain carries TRBV19 and TRBJ2-5; TRBD1 aligns across 8 bases. Germline CDR1 and CDR2: LNHDA and SQIVND (reference sequence). CDR3 size: 13 residues. Germline trimming cut 6 bases from V and 5 bases from J; bases unmatched to any gene: 5. The CDR3 here is CASSTGGRETQYF. CDR3 coding DNA: TGTGCCAGTAGCACAGGGGGGAGGGAGACCCAGTACTTC.

The CDR3 DNA is TGTGCCAGCAGCTCCGACCGAGGCTACAATGAGCAGTTCTTC. It encodes CASSSDRGYNEQFF. This chain connects TRBV7-9 to TRBJ2-1, with D unclear. Germline loops: CDR1 SEHNR, CDR2 FQNEAQ (reference sequence). Trimming shortened V by 4 bases and J by 3 bases, and 10 bases separated the two germline ends. This CDR3 region has 14 residues.

This rearrangement joins TRBV10-2 to TRBJ2-1; D is perhaps TRBD1 (5 bases). Trimming removed 2 bases from V and 9 bases from J, with 14 bases in between. The CDR3 is 14 residues long. Germline V CDR1 and CDR2: WSHSY, SAAADI. The CDR3 reads CASSENLGVTEQFF. The CDR3 nucleotides read TGCGCCAGCAGTGAGAACCTAGGGGTGACTGAGCAGTTCTTC.